This T cell receptor (beta chain) was observed in a study of T-cell memory formation after mild COVID-19. TCRdb fed the 5' RACE reads into MiXCR, producing one record per CDR3 protein. The sample shows about 320,000 distinct CDR3 sequences, roughly an eighth of them seen only once. The CDR3 extends over 14 amino acids. Germline CDR1 is SEHNR and CDR2 is FQNEAQ (reference sequence). Trimming left V 5 bases short and J 6 bases short, with 17 bases between. The source of this sequence is a man between 18 and 29 years old who had mild COVID-19 (a few samples of this study predate the infection). Cell type and time point are not known. The sample consisted of PBMCs or a T cell subset sorted from them (not recorded which). V usage is TRBV7-9 and J usage is TRBJ2-7; no definite D call. The CDR3 sequence is CASSPRLLSGEQYF. CDR3 DNA sequence: TGTGCCAGCAGCCCCCGACTCCTCTCGGGCGAGCAGTACTTC.